This TCR beta chain comes out of a study of T cell responses to AZD1222 COVID-19 vaccine. Study observations and caveats: White British donors predominated, females outnumbered males, and clonal diversity was possibly underestimated. Repertoires were collected only later (after the peak T cell response had occurred).

This clone was recorded only once. Its antigen is not identified. The ends lost 4 bases at V and 1 base at J; junction bases unmatched: 10. Germline V gene lookup returns CDR1 SGDLS and CDR2 YYNGEE. This CDR3 comprises 16 residues. Repertoires were generated with immunoSEQ multiplex PCR, while TCRdb's copy carries only in-frame clones and drops some. The data contain 100,000 to 120,000 clones, about 94% of them seen just once; the ten biggest clones take up about 3%. Some second doses came at about 4 weeks and others at about 12 weeks; these were pooled. The sequencing here drew on peripheral blood, taken 28 days after the second AZD1222 dose. This TCR came from an adult who received the AZD1222 COVID-19 vaccine. This rearrangement joins TRBV9 to TRBJ1-2; 7 positions match TRBD1. CDR3 DNA: TGTGCCAGCAGCCCCCGCGGGCAGGGGGATAACTATGGCTACACCTTC. As protein: CASSPRGQGDNYGYTF.